The subject of this entry is one T cell receptor (beta chain). This entry belongs to a study of blood T cells in healthy people across ages. CDR3 length: 15 residues. The germline V and J ends were trimmed by 3 bases and 6 bases, with 15 bases remaining between them. It was with a sample-barcoded 5' primer and a J-beta primer mix that a second PCR of roughly 7 to 12 cycles was run. A single record per CDR3 protein comes from TCRdb applying MiXCR to the 5' RACE reads. Among about a million distinct CDR3 sequences listed, about 44% were seen once. Aged about 6 to 100, donors were systemically healthy Caucasians from Russia.

The sequencing sample was made of blood. This TCR came from a man under 40 in good health. The rearrangement uses TRBV12-3 or TRBV12-4 and TRBJ2-1; possibly TRBD2 for D (5 bases). CDR3 amino acids: CASSFGFGGRNEQFF. DNA for the CDR3: TGTGCCAGCAGTTTCGGGTTTGGCGGGCGCAATGAGCAGTTCTTC.